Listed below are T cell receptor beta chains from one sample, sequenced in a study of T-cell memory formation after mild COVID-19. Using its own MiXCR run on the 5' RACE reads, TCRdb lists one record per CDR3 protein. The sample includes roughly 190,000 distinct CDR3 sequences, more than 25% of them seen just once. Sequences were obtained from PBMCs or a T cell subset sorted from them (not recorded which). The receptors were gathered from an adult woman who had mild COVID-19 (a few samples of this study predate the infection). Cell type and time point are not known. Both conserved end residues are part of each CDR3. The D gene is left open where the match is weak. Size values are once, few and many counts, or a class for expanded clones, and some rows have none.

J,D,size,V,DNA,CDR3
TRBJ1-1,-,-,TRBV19,TGTGCCAGTAGACCTACAGGGCTTGGGACTGAAGCTTTCTTT,CASRPTGLGTEAFF
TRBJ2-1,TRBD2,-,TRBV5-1,TGCGCCAGCAGCCTGGTTGGACTAGCGGGGGGGCAAGGGCAGTTCTTC,CASSLVGLAGGQGQFF
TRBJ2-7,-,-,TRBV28,TGTGCCAGCAGTTTATGGAGGGTAAACGAGCAGTACTTC,CASSLWRVNEQYF
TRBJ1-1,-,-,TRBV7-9,TGTGCCAGCAGCCACTTCGGACCGATGAACACTGAAGCTTTCTTT,CASSHFGPMNTEAFF
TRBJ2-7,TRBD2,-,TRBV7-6,TGTGCCAGCAGCGTGACTAGCGGTACCTACGAGCAGTACTTC,CASSVTSGTYEQYF
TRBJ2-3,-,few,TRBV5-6,TGTGCCAGCAGTTACCGGACCGGCCGGGGTGATACGCAGTATTTT,CASSYRTGRGDTQYF
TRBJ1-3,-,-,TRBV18,TGTGCCAGCTCACCAAATCAGGGTCACGGAAACACCATATATTTT,CASSPNQGHGNTIYF
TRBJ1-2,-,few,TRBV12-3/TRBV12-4,TGTGCCAGCAGTGACGCTGTAGGTGGACAGCCCGATGGCTACACCTTC,CASSDAVGGQPDGYTF
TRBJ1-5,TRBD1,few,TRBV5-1,TGCGCCAGCAGCTCCGGGACAGAGGGCCAGCCCCAGCATTTT,CASSSGTEGQPQHF
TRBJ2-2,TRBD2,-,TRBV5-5,TGTGCCAGCAGCTTGGCCCCGGGACTAGAGAACACCGGGGAGCTGTTTTTT,CASSLAPGLENTGELFF
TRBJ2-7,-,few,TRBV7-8,TGTGCCAGCGCCCCCAGGGGTTCCTACGAGCAGTACTTC,CASAPRGSYEQYF
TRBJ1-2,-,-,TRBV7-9,TGTGCCAGCAGTCGTACAGAAATCTATGGCTACACCTTC,CASSRTEIYGYTF
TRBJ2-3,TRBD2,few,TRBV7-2,TGTGCCAGCAGCTTTATAGCGGGAGGGCCCCCAGATACGCAGTATTTT,CASSFIAGGPPDTQYF
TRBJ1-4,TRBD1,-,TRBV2,TGTGCCAGCAGTGAACGAGACAGGGGAGGTGAAAAACTGTTTTTT,CASSERDRGGEKLFF
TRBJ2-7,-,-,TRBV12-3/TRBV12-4,TGTGCCAGCAGTTTAGCGCGACCCGCCGGGACTGTCTCCTACGAGCAGTACTTC,CASSLARPAGTVSYEQYF
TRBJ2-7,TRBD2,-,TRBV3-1,TGTGCCAGCAGCCAAGCCCGCCAACTAGCGGGAGACCACGAGCAGTACTTC,CASSQARQLAGDHEQYF
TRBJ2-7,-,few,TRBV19,TGTGCCAGTAGTGAAGGGAGAGGCTACGAGCAGTACTTC,CASSEGRGYEQYF
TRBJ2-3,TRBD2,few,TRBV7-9,TGTGCCAGCAGCCTGGGACTAGCGGGACCGACGACAGATACGCAGTATTTT,CASSLGLAGPTTDTQYF
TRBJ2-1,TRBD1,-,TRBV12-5,TGTGCTAGTGGTTTACGGGACAGTTTCTACAATGAGCAGTTCTTC,CASGLRDSFYNEQFF
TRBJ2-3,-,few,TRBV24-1,TGTGCCACCAGTGATACCGACTGGTTGGAGGATACGCAGTATTTT,CATSDTDWLEDTQYF
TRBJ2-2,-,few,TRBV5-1,TGCGCCAGCAGCTTGGGCAGGGGAATGAACACCGGGGAGCTGTTTTTT,CASSLGRGMNTGELFF
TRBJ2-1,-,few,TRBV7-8,TGTGCCAGCAGCTTAAAAGGGGTCGACTACAATGAGCAGTTCTTC,CASSLKGVDYNEQFF
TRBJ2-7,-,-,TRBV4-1,TGCGCCAGCAGCCAACTCCAACTCACCACCCTCGAGCAGTACTTC,CASSQLQLTTLEQYF
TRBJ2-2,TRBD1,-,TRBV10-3,TGTGCCACTTCAACCGGGACAGGGTCCGGGGAGCTGTTTTTT,CATSTGTGSGELFF
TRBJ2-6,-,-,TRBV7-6,TGTGCCAGCAGCCGGTCGATTTCTGGGGCCAACGTCCTGACTTTC,CASSRSISGANVLTF
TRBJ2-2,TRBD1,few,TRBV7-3,TGTGCCAGCAGTCCAAACAGGGGGAGTAACACCGGGGAGCTGTTTTTT,CASSPNRGSNTGELFF
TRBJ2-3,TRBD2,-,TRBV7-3,TGTGCCAGCAGCTTAACAACGACTAGCGGGAGTCCAGATACGCAGTATTTT,CASSLTTTSGSPDTQYF
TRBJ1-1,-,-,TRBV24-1,TGTGCCGCTGAGGGACATATCGTTCGGGCTGAAGCTTTCTTT,CAAEGHIVRAEAFF
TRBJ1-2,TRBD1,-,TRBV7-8,TGTGCCAGCAGCTTATGGGACAGAGTCTATGACTACACCTTC,CASSLWDRVYDYTF
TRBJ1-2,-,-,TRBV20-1,TGCAGTGCTTCCCGGGGGGCAGGGTCGGGCTACACCTTC,CSASRGAGSGYTF
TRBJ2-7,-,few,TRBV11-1,TGTGCCAGCACCCCGTCCAGCGGCACCTACGAGCAGTACTTC,CASTPSSGTYEQYF
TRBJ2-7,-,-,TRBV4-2,TGTGCCAGCAGCCAGCTGGACGCCTTGAGCTCCTACGAGCAGTACTTC,CASSQLDALSSYEQYF
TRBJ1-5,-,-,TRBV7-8,TGTGCCAGCAGCATCTCGACATGGGAACCTAGCAATCAGCCCCAGCATTTT,CASSISTWEPSNQPQHF
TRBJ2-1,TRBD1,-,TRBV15,TGTGCCACCAGCAAGACAGGGGGGTTCGGGCATGAGCAGTTCTTC,CATSKTGGFGHEQFF
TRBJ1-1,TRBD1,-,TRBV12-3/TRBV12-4,TGTGCCAGCAGACCGCACCGGGACAGGGGACCCAACACTGAAGCTTTCTTT,CASRPHRDRGPNTEAFF
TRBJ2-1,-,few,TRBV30,TGTGCCTGGAGCGGGGGAGGAGGCAATGAGCAGTTCTTC,CAWSGGGGNEQFF
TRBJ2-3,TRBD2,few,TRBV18,TGTGCCAGCTCACCCGGACTAGCGGGATTGGATACGCAGTATTTT,CASSPGLAGLDTQYF
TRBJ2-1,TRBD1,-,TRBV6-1,TGTGCCAGCAGTGAGACAGGGAACTCCTACAATGAGCAGTTCTTC,CASSETGNSYNEQFF
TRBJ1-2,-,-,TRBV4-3,TGCGCCAGCAGCCAAGAGGGGGACCGACACTATGGCTACACCTTC,CASSQEGDRHYGYTF
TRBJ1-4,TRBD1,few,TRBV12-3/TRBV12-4,TGTGCCAGCAGCGTGTGGGACAGGGCTGTAAGTAATCGAGATGAAAAACTGTTTTTT,CASSVWDRAVSNRDEKLFF
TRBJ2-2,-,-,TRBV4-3,TGCGCCAGCAGCCCAGACCCCGGCGCCGGGGAGCTGTTTTTT,CASSPDPGAGELFF